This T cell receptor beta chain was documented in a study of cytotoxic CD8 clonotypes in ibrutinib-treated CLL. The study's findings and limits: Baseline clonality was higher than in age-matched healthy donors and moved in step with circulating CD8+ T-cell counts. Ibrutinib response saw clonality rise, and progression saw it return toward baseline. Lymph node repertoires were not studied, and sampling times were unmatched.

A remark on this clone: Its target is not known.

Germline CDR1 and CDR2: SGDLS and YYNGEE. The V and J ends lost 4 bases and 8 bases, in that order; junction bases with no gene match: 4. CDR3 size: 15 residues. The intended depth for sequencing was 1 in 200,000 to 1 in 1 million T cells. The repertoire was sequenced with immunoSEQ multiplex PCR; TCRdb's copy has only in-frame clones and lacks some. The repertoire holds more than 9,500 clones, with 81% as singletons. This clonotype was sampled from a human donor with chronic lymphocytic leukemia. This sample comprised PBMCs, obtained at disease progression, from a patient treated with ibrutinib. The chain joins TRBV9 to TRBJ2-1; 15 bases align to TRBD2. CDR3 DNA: TGTGCCAGCAGCCTCCGGACTAGCGGGAGGGATGAGCAGTTCTTC. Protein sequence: CASSLRTSGRDEQFF. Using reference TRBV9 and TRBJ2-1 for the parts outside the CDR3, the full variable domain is DSGVTQTPKHLITATGQRVTLRCSPRSGDLSVYWYQQSLDQGLQFLIQYYNGEERAKGNILERFSAQQFPDLHSELNLSSLELGDSALYFCASSLRTSGRDEQFFGPGTRLTVL.